Below, 4 T cell receptor beta chains from the same sample are listed, as sequenced in a study of blood T cell repertoires in COVID-19. Libraries were prepared by immunoSEQ multiplex PCR; TCRdb keeps only in-frame clonotypes and omits some of them. Among 200,000 to 250,000 clones listed, about 86% were seen once. Source material: PBMCs or T cells enriched from blood (not recorded which). Every receptor here comes from a woman aged 45-59 years in a cohort exposed to, infected with or recovered from COVID-19 (not recorded which).

The genes are TRBV7-9 and TRBJ2-1, with D tentatively TRBD1 (5 bases). V lost 6 bases to trimming and J lost 4 bases, with 13 bases between them. Germline V lookup: CDR1 SEHNR, CDR2 FQNEAQ (reference sequence). The CDR3 is 14 amino acids. CDR3 in amino acids: CASSHAGRYNEQFF. Here the CDR3 DNA reads TGTGCCAGCAGTCATGCAGGGCGATACAATGAGCAGTTCTTC.

The J gene is TRBJ1-1, the V gene TRBV18; D is perhaps TRBD1 (6 bases). The CDR3 covers 14 residues. Per the germline V gene, CDR1 is KGHSH and CDR2 is LQKENI. Trimming stripped 3 bases from V and 4 bases from J, with 12 bases between. The CDR3 is CASSPHTGSTEAFF. CDR3 nucleotides: TGTGCCAGCTCACCGCATACAGGGTCCACTGAAGCTTTCTTT.

The V and J genes are TRBV29-1 and TRBJ2-3; TRBD2 is a possible D gene (6 bases). V gave up 7 bases and J gave up 2 bases, with 7 bases separating them. CDR3 length equals 11 residues. Germline-derived CDR1 and CDR2 are SQVTM and ANQGSEA. This CDR3 is CSGTNTDTQYF. CDR3 coding DNA: TGCAGCGGGACTAACACAGATACGCAGTATTTT.

The chain combines TRBV7-6 with TRBJ1-2, with unresolved D. This CDR3 has 11 amino acids. CDR1 and CDR2 (germline): SGHVS, FNYEAQ. Trimming removed 5 bases from V and 5 bases from J, with 6 bases in between. The CDR3 DNA reads as TGTGCCAGCAGCCCGGGATATGGCTACACCTTC. Amino acids: CASSPGYGYTF.